This TCR beta chain was found in a study of T cells after yellow fever vaccination. The wider study: Preparing low-cell-number fractions relied on SMART-Seq v4 Ultra Low Input. Findings and limits, study-wide: Most clones from primary vaccination were detected again post-booster (just under 97% CD4, about 88% CD8).

The germline V gene has CDR1 SGHTA and CDR2 FQGNSA. V lost 7 bases and J lost 1, with 11 bases in between. This CDR3 contains 15 residues. Many counts were recorded for this clonotype. Its target is not known. 5'RACE template switching generated TCR cDNA, adding a universal primer site and UMIs. One entry per CDR3 protein results from TCRdb running MiXCR on the 5' RACE reads. This sample has about 340,000 distinct CDR3 sequences, with under 15% found just once. Sequencing used CD4+ T cells sorted from PBMCs, obtained 15 days after the yellow fever booster vaccination. The TCR was taken from a man aged 18 to 30 who received the YFV17D yellow fever vaccine. The chain recombines TRBV7-2 with TRBJ2-6; D unresolved. CDR3 nucleotide sequence: TGTGCCAGCACCCTCGATTGGTCTGGGGCCAACGTCCTGACTTTC. Protein sequence: CASTLDWSGANVLTF.